Following are 29 T cell receptor beta chains from one sample sequenced in a study of blood T cells in healthy people across ages (dated by TCRdb to about 2015). Libraries were built with 5' RACE. For sequencing, an Illumina HiSeq 2500 was employed. The second PCR ran for about 7 to 11 cycles and used a J-beta primer mix along with a sample-barcoded 5' primer. TCRdb took the public reads, trimmed them with fastp at Q25, ran MiXCR for clone calling and kept in-frame beta chains. Entries that share a CDR3 protein sequence are merged under the most common genes and DNA. The sample table lists about 640,000 distinct CDR3 sequences, under 70% of them with a count of one. Roughly 34% of the sample is taken by the ten largest. The sequenced material came from blood. The receptors derive from a man aged 55 to 69 in good health.

This clonotype was counted only a few times. This sequence joins TRBV28 and TRBJ1-2, with a weak D call TRBD1 (6 bases). The germline V gene encodes CDR1 MDHEN and CDR2 SYDVKM. V lost 6 bases and J 0 bases, leaving 20 bases between the germline ends. The CDR3 covers 17 residues. This CDR3 is CASSKTGYTRANYGYTF. CDR3 in DNA: TGTGCCAGCAGCAAGACAGGTTACACTAGAGCTAACTATGGCTACACCTTC.

The J gene is TRBJ1-4, the V gene TRBV4-1; D gene unclear. The CDR3 has 16 residues. Germline loops: CDR1 MGHRA, CDR2 YSYEKL. V was shortened by 3 bases and J by 0 bases, with 11 bases between the two germline ends. The CDR3 region has the DNA TGCGCCAGCAGCCAGAGACGGGCAACAACTAATGAAAAACTGTTTTTT. The encoded protein is CASSQRRATTNEKLFF.

The V gene is TRBV18, the J gene TRBJ1-6; D is ambiguous. This CDR3 spans 13 amino acids. Trimming shortened V by 2 bases and J by 8 bases, and 7 bases separated the two germline ends. Germline lookup yields CDR1 KGHSH and CDR2 LQKENI. The CDR3 DNA is TGTGCCAGCTCACCATTAGGCGATTCACCCCTCCACTTT. Encoded protein: CASSPLGDSPLHF.

The chain combines TRBV20-1 with TRBJ2-6; TRBD1 agrees at 7 bases. Germline CDR1 and CDR2: DFQATT and SNEGSKA (reference sequence). The CDR3 loop spans 17 amino acids. The ends lost 3 bases at V and 1 base at J; junction bases unmatched: 9. The CDR3 coding sequence is TGCAGTGCTAGTGACAGGGCCCTGAAATCTGGGGCCAACGTCCTGACTTTC. Its protein is CSASDRALKSGANVLTF.

The V and J genes are TRBV6-6 and TRBJ1-1, with D perhaps matching TRBD1 (5 bases). The CDR3 is 14 amino acids. In germline, CDR1 is MNHNY, CDR2 SVGAGI (reference sequence). The ends were cut back, 7 bases at V and 10 bases at J, with 22 bases in the middle. CDR3 sequence reads: CASTPGTVQEGAFF. The CDR3 nucleotides are TGTGCCAGCACCCCCGGGACGGTCCAGGAGGGAGCTTTCTTT.

This clonotype was counted a few times. This chain uses TRBV3-1 with TRBJ1-1; D gene ambiguous. Germline CDR1 reads LGHDT; CDR2 reads YNNKEL (reference sequence). This CDR3 spans 13 amino acids. V was trimmed by 3 bases and J by 6 bases, leaving 11 bases between them. Written as DNA, the CDR3 is TGTGCCAGCAGCCAGGGCGTTCACCCTGAAGCTTTCTTT. It yields the protein CASSQGVHPEAFF. The full variable domain, rest sourced from reference TRBV3-1 and TRBJ1-1, is DTAVSQTPKYLVTQMGNDKSIKCEQNLGHDTMYWYKQDSKKFLKIMFSYNNKELIINETVPNRFSPKSPDKAHLNLHINSLELGDSAVYFCASSQGVHPEAFFGQGTRLTVV.

The V call is TRBV4-2, the J call TRBJ2-3; TRBD2 matches at 10 bases. The CDR3 runs 15 residues. The germline gives CDR1 LGHNA, CDR2 YNFKEQ. V dropped 4 bases and J dropped 6; count of bases not matched to a gene: 7. The CDR3 is CASSPRGSGGDTQYF. The CDR3 DNA sequence: TGTGCCAGCAGCCCCCGCGGTAGCGGGGGGGATACGCAGTATTTT.

The CDR3 loop is CASSVASRGRWETQYF. The CDR3 nucleotides are TGTGCCAGCAGCGTAGCGAGCAGGGGGCGCTGGGAGACCCAGTACTTC. The chain links TRBV9 to TRBJ2-7, with 8 bases lining up with TRBD1. The assigned J gene may be wrong: the sequence end matches TRBJ2-5 better. The CDR3 runs to 16 residues. From germline, CDR1 is SGDLS and CDR2 YYNGEE.

The chain carries TRBV5-1 and TRBJ2-7; a possible D gene is TRBD1 (6 bases). Germline V lookup: CDR1 SGHRS, CDR2 YFSETQ. CDR3 length: 16 residues. V lost 3 bases and J lost 4, with 20 bases in between. This CDR3 reads CASSSHRDTGVYEQYF. The DNA of the CDR3 is TGCGCCAGCAGCTCTCACCGGGACACGGGTGTATACGAGCAGTACTTC.

This clonotype has just a few counts. The chain uses TRBV6-1 and TRBJ2-5, with D tentatively TRBD2 (6 bases). Germline CDR1 and CDR2: MNHNS and SASEGT. The CDR3 contains 17 residues. Trimming cost V 4 bases and J 2 bases, with 20 bases left between them. CDR3 bases: TGTGCCAGCAGTGGGGTCATGGAGGGACGCTCGCAAGAGACCCAGTACTTC. Amino acid sequence: CASSGVMEGRSQETQYF.

The chain joins TRBV29-1 to TRBJ2-1; unclear D gene. Between the trimmed V and J ends, which lost 3 bases and 7 bases, there was a span of 13 bases. Germline-derived CDR1 and CDR2 are SQVTM and ANQGSEA. This CDR3 has 13 residues. The CDR3 DNA reads as TGCAGCGTTGAGGGCAGCCCTCTGAATGAGCAGTTCTTC. It encodes CSVEGSPLNEQFF.

This chain links TRBV29-1 with TRBJ1-1, with D hard to call. The CDR3 is 13 amino acids. Germline lookup yields CDR1 SQVTM and CDR2 ANQGSEA. V was pared by 3 bases and J by 0 bases, with 8 bases between. The CDR3 reads CSVDPMMNTEAFF. CDR3 sequence (DNA): TGCAGCGTTGACCCAATGATGAACACTGAAGCTTTCTTT.

The chain uses TRBV6-1 and TRBJ2-7, with a weak D call TRBD1 (5 bases). The germline V gene has CDR1 MNHNS and CDR2 SASEGT. This CDR3 is 15 amino acids long. V was clipped by 2 bases and J by 4 bases, with 15 bases between them. CDR3 protein: CASSERVGEGYEQYF. The CDR3 DNA reads as TGTGCCAGCAGTGAAAGGGTAGGGGAAGGATACGAGCAGTACTTC.

This clonotype was recorded once. The rearrangement joins TRBV4-1 to TRBJ2-5, with D perhaps matching TRBD1 (6 bases). Trimming pared 3 bases from V and 5 bases from J, leaving 10 bases between. This CDR3 has 13 residues. In germline, CDR1 is MGHRA, CDR2 YSYEKL. CDR3 in DNA: TGCGCCAGCAGCCATCGGACAGAGGAGACCCAGTACTTC. Translated: CASSHRTEETQYF.

The V call is TRBV12-3 or TRBV12-4, the J call TRBJ1-6, with 8 bases that match TRBD1. The CDR3 loop spans 14 amino acids. V lost 5 bases, J lost 7 bases, and 4 bases stayed unmatched. CDR3 amino acids: CASSQQGDNSPLHF. The CDR3 nucleotides are TGTGCCAGCAGTCAACAGGGGGACAATTCACCCCTCCACTTT.

This clonotype was seen only once. This chain links TRBV3-1 with TRBJ1-1; TRBD1 matches at 7 bases. Germline CDR1 reads LGHDT; CDR2 reads YNNKEL (reference sequence). The CDR3 covers 15 residues. After removal of 3 bases from V and 1 base from J, the junction contained 5 bases not matched to a gene. The CDR3 DNA is TGTGCCAGCAGCCACCGACAGGGATGGAACACTGAAGCTTTCTTT. Translating gives CASSHRQGWNTEAFF.

The V call is TRBV7-9, the J call TRBJ2-4; D is undetermined. Germline assignment: CDR1 SEHNR and CDR2 FQNEAQ (reference sequence). The CDR3 length is 13 residues. The V and J ends lost 5 bases and 5 bases respectively, with 10 bases between them. CDR3 region: CASSRSAENIQYF. The CDR3 DNA sequence: TGTGCCAGCAGCCGTAGTGCGGAAAACATTCAGTACTTC.

The rearrangement links TRBV2 to TRBJ1-2; 7 bases are a match to TRBD1. J gave up 6 bases and V 7 bases, and 8 bases lay outside the gene matches. From germline, CDR1 is SNHLY and CDR2 FYNNEI. There are 13 residues in the CDR3. CDR3 in DNA: TGTGCCAGCAATGGGGACAGACGAAATGGCTACACCTTC. It encodes CASNGDRRNGYTF.

The V call is TRBV5-4, the J call TRBJ2-1; D is perhaps TRBD1 (5 bases). V lost 5 bases, J lost 6 bases, and 12 bases lay in between. The CDR3 has 13 residues. Per the germline V gene, CDR1 is SGHNT and CDR2 is YYREEE (reference sequence). This CDR3 reads CASRPRQTNEQFF. The CDR3 nucleotides read TGTGCCAGCAGACCTAGACAGACCAATGAGCAGTTCTTC.

This clonotype has more than one count but fewer than ten. The V call is TRBV7-2, the J call TRBJ2-1, with D hard to call. Germline V gene lookup returns CDR1 SGHTA and CDR2 FQGNSA. V was shortened by 7 bases and J by 7 bases, with 26 bases between the two germline ends. CDR3 length: 17 amino acids. The DNA for the CDR3 is TGTGCCAGCAAGTTTCGGGCTACCCCAACCGGCCTAAATGAGCAGTTCTTC. Its translation is CASKFRATPTGLNEQFF.

This chain links TRBV7-9 with TRBJ1-1; D possibly corresponds to TRBD1 (6 bases). Germline loops: CDR1 SEHNR, CDR2 FQNEAQ (reference sequence). This CDR3 region has 13 residues. V lost 5 bases and J 4 bases, leaving 11 bases between the germline ends. The CDR3 region is CASSVKGGTEAFF. The CDR3 nucleotides read TGTGCCAGCAGCGTGAAGGGGGGCACTGAAGCTTTCTTT.

This clonotype was observed a single time. The chain couples TRBV5-1 to TRBJ2-1; 10 bases are a match to TRBD1. Germline loops: CDR1 SGHRS, CDR2 YFSETQ. V trimming: 4 bases; J trimming: 4 bases; junction bases outside the gene matches: 5. The CDR3 sequence is 15 residues long. The CDR3 DNA reads TGCGCCAGCAGCCGCGGGACAGGGGCGTACAATGAGCAGTTCTTC. Its protein is CASSRGTGAYNEQFF.

V and J are TRBV2 and TRBJ2-5; D gene unclear. CDR1 is SNHLY, CDR2 FYNNEI, per germline. V shed 0 bases and J shed 5 bases, with 13 bases lying between them. The CDR3 has 15 residues. The CDR3 region has the DNA TGTGCCAGCAGTGAAGCGCTACAGCGCCGTGAGACCCAGTACTTC. Translation: CASSEALQRRETQYF.

This clonotype was observed a few times. This rearrangement joins TRBV28 to TRBJ1-2, with D tentatively TRBD1 (6 bases). The CDR3 spans 14 residues. Germline V gene data show CDR1 as MDHEN and CDR2 as SYDVKM. With 5 bases removed from V and 2 bases from J, the gap between germline ends came to 12 bases. The CDR3 region is CASSLLGGNYGYTF. CDR3 DNA sequence: TGTGCCAGCAGTCTCCTAGGGGGGAACTATGGCTACACCTTC.

V usage is TRBV7-2 and J usage is TRBJ1-6; D is undetermined. The V end was cut by 4 bases, the J end by 6 bases, with 13 bases between. This CDR3 has 15 amino acids. Germline loops: CDR1 SGHTA, CDR2 FQGNSA. Written as DNA, the CDR3 is TGTGCCAGCAGCTCTCCCCGGGAGATTAATTCACCCCTCCACTTT. Translated: CASSSPREINSPLHF.

The CDR3 DNA reads TGCGCCAGCAGCCAGTCTCTACCAGCCATCCGGGGCTATGGCTACACCTTC. This translates into CASSQSLPAIRGYGYTF. The V and J genes are TRBV4-1 and TRBJ1-2; D is undetermined. The V and J ends lost 3 bases and 4 bases respectively, with 21 bases between them. The CDR3 runs to 17 residues. Germline V gene lookup returns CDR1 MGHRA and CDR2 YSYEKL.

A few counts support this clonotype. CDR3 region: CASRFGAIDGQETQYF. In DNA, the CDR3 is TGCGCCAGCAGATTCGGCGCAATTGACGGCCAAGAGACCCAGTACTTC. This chain connects TRBV5-1 to TRBJ2-5; D unclear. The CDR3 has 16 amino acids. Germline V gene data show CDR1 as SGHRS and CDR2 as YFSETQ. Trimming pared 5 bases from V and 1 base from J, leaving 18 bases between.

The chain carries TRBV12-3 or TRBV12-4 and TRBJ2-5; D possibly corresponds to TRBD1 (6 bases). CDR3 length: 14 residues. V lost 5 bases to trimming and J lost 0 bases, with 10 bases between them. CDR3 sequence reads: CASSPRDNQETQYF. CDR3 in DNA: TGTGCCAGCAGTCCTCGGGACAACCAAGAGACCCAGTACTTC.

This clonotype occurred a few times. The chain has TRBV29-1 and TRBJ2-7; D is ambiguous. This CDR3 comprises 14 residues. Trimming left V 4 bases short and J 0 bases short, with 13 bases between. Germline assignment: CDR1 SQVTM and CDR2 ANQGSEA. CDR3 region: CSVALLSGSYEQYF. The CDR3 coding sequence is TGCAGCGTTGCCCTCTTGTCCGGCTCCTACGAGCAGTACTTC.